This T cell receptor (beta chain) emerged from a study of identical twins. Study-wide findings and caveats: Where out-of-frame alpha sequences were twin-shared, they showed excess low generation probability. For out-of-frame beta sequences, excess twin sharing was weaker.

This clonotype showed up just a few times. Its antigen is not known. Donors were all healthy Caucasians. CDR1 is LGHDT, CDR2 YNNKEL, per germline (reference sequence). The CDR3 totals 13 residues. J gave up 5 bases and V 7 bases, and 3 bases lay outside the gene matches. TCRdb fed the 5' RACE reads into MiXCR, producing one record per CDR3 protein. In the table there are about 810,000 distinct CDR3 sequences, 10% to 15% of which are singletons. These data were also filed under a second study, of yellow fever vaccine responses in identical twins. This second study says: Twins' vaccine T cell response reportedly seemed partly convergent, partly personalized.

The chain carries TRBV3-1 and TRBJ2-1; TRBD2 agrees at 9 bases. The specimen was PBMCs. The clonotype originates from a woman under 30 in good health. CDR3 sequence: CASNLAGDNEQFF. CDR3 DNA: TGTGCCAGCAACTTAGCGGGAGACAATGAGCAGTTCTTC.